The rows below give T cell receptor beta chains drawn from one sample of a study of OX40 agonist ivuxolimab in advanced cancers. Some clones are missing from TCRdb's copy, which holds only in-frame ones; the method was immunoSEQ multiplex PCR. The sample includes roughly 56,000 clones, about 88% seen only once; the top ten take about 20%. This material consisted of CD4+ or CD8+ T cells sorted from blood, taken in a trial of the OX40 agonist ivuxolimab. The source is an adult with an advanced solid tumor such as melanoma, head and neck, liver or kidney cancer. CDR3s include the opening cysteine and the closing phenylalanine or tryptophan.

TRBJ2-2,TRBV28,CASSFPTGIQTGELFF
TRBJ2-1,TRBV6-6,CASSQQTGAEQFF
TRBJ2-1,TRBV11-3,CASSLDTQPERNEQFF
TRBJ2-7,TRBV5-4,CASSPRTGGAYEQYF
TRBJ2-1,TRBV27,CASRVAGYNEQFF
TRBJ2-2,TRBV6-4,CASTDGAGGGTGELFF
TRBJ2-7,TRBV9,CASSSHRLGEQYF
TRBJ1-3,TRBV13,CASSLATGVAGNTIYF
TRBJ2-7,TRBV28,CASSLRDRGYEQYF
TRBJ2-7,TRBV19,CASSSGTGSRNEQYF
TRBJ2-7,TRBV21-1,CASSKGVRGEQYF
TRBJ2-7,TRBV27,CASSRTESYEQYF
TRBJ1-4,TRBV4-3,CASSQDVQEAAEKLFF
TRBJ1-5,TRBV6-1,CASSEDGGTGNQPQHF
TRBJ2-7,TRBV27,CASSLAGYEQYF
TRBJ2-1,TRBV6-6,CASSVLAGLRHEQFF
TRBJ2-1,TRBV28,CATAPPGYSNEQFF
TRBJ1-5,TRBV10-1,CASSAQGDVQPQHF
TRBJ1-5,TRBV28,CASTLVLNSNQPQHF
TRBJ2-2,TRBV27,CASIGTGELFF
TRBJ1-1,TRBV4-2,CASSHGTEGNTEAFF
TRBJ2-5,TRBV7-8,CASSQNGQGIRETQYF
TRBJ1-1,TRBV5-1,CASSLWTGQSMNTEAFF
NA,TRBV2,CASRRGQGYEQYF
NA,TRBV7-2,CASSLGVSYEQYF
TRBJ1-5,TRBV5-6,CASSLIRDTNQPQHF
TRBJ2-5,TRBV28,CASSTRFPGTGREETQYF
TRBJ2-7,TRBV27,CASSGTGVEQYF
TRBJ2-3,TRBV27,CASSTTSGGTDTQYF
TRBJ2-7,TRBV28,CASTWGQGIHEQYF
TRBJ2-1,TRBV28,CASTGTGSPVEQFF
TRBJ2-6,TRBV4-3,CASSQDRVSGANVLTF
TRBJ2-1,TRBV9,CASRSQNEQFF
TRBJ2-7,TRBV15,CATSRVEFPYEQYF
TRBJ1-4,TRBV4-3,CASSQDSTQRNEKLFF
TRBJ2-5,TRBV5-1,CASSLVAGGGETQYF
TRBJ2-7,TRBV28,CASSFGTSGKSSYEQYF